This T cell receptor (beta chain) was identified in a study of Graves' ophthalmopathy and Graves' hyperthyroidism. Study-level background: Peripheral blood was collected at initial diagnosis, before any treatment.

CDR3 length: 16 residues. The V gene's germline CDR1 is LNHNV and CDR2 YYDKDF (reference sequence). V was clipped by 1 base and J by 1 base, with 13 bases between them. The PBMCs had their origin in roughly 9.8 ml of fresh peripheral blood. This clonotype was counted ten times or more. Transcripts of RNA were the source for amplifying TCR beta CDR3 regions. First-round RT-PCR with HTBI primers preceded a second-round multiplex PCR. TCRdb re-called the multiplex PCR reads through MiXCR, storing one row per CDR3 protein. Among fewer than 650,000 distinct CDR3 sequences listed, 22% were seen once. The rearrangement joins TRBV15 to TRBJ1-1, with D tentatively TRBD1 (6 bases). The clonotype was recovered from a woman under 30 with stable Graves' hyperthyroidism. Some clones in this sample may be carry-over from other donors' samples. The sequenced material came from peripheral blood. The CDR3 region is CATSRVGGLGNTEAFF. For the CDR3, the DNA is TGTGCCACCAGCAGAGTTGGGGGGCTGGGGAACACTGAAGCTTTCTTT.